This T cell receptor beta chain is from a study of OX40 agonist ivuxolimab in advanced cancers. The study in broad terms: Ivuxolimab was a fully human IgG2 agonistic monoclonal antibody targeting the costimulatory receptor OX40 (CD134). Intravenous ivuxolimab was administered to patients every 2 weeks at six dose levels: 0.01, 0.1, 0.3, 1.5, 3 and 10 mg/kg. Of the roughly 52 dose-escalation patients, hepatocellular carcinoma was present in about 20, melanoma in roughly 15, renal cell carcinoma in 9 and head and neck cancer in 9. In the dose-escalation cohort, 82.7% of patients were male, and the mean age was approximately 60 years, with a range of roughly 23 to 85. Patients were allowed to have had prior anti-PD-1, anti-PD-L1 or anti-CTLA-4 therapy, and roughly two fifths of the dose-escalation patients had been treated with checkpoint inhibitors. Partial responses were achieved by three dose-escalation patients, of whom one had hepatocellular carcinoma and two had cutaneous melanoma. The point of sequencing TCRbeta in the periphery was to test whether ivuxolimab changed TCR sequence diversity and drove clonal T-cell expansion. The paper covers the monotherapy dose-escalation part of the phase I ivuxolimab trial, which included N ≈ 54 patients.

Patients with autoimmune disease history or receiving systemic immunosuppression were excluded from the trial. Peripheral blood for TCR sequencing was drawn from every dose cohort at baseline, at cycle 4 day 1 and at cycle 7 day 1. Samples were obtained from an open-label, multicenter, first-in-human phase I dose-escalation trial of ivuxolimab. The trial enrolled adults with locally advanced or metastatic head and neck squamous cell, hepatocellular, melanoma or renal cell carcinoma. Before TCR sequencing, CD4+ T cells and CD8+ T cells were sorted from peripheral blood as separate populations. Note on this clone: Its antigen is currently not known. Base qualities are not at hand, and no much larger clone is one base apart.

What the work shows at the level of the full study, not this receptor alone: Low levels of normalized T-cell clonal expansion were also seen in some patients who did not respond. Partial responders in the 0.1-3.0 mg/kg groups had among the lowest normalized peripheral clonal expansion, especially among CD8+ T cells. On average, CD8+ T cells showed more expanded clones than CD4+ T cells after ivuxolimab. At doses of 0.1 to 3.0 mg/kg, clonal expansion of both CD4+ and CD8+ blood T cells was observed from baseline to week 6. The antigen specificity of the clonally expanded peripheral T cells was not determined.

Including the terminal cysteine and phenylalanine, the CDR3 comprises 14 residues. Of the read, only the CDR3 DNA is kept; its 42 bases are in frame from base 1. V is reduced by 8 bases and J by 5 bases, leaving a spacing of 18 bases between them. Per the germline V gene, SNHLY is the CDR1 and FYNNEI is the CDR2. For sequencing of the TCRbeta CDR3 region, genomic DNA was extracted from the sorted cells. TCRbeta CDR3 regions were sequenced using the immunoSEQ Assay. TCRdb carries this immuneACCESS record with in-frame sequences only. Its versions omit some clonotypes, under half of them owing to an unresolved V gene in the studies checked, with the rest unexplained. This sample holds roughly 73,000 clones; 88% were observed only once. The ten largest clones represent 2% to 2.5% of the sample.

The sequences come from CD4+ or CD8+ T cells sorted from blood, collected in a trial of the OX40 agonist ivuxolimab. The sequence was obtained from an adult with an advanced solid tumor such as melanoma, head and neck, liver or kidney cancer. The chain uses TRBV2 and TRBJ2-5; a tentative D call is TRBD2 (7 bases match). The CDR3 reads CASDGTRGRETQYF. The nucleotides are TGTGCCAGCGATGGAACGCGGGGGCGGGAGACCCAGTACTTC.